This T cell receptor (beta chain) was recorded in a study of early T cells in non-severe SARS-CoV-2 infection. This CDR3 comprises 17 residues. CDR1 is SGHVS and CDR2 is FQNEAQ in the germline V gene. V lost 4 bases and J lost 5; bases outside the gene matches: 12. Attached unique molecular identifiers marked individual cDNA molecules. TCRdb passed the 5' RACE reads through MiXCR, listing each CDR3 protein once. The table lists approximately 69,000 distinct CDR3 sequences, over 9.5% of them singletons. The chain employs TRBV7-8 and TRBJ2-3; TRBD1 aligns across 10 bases. The source material was whole blood. The clonotype was recovered from an adult who was a healthcare worker with PCR-confirmed SARS-CoV-2 infection or an uninfected control (not recorded which). The CDR3 DNA is TGTGCCAGCAGCTCCCCTGCCGGGACAGGGGTAGAAGATACGCAGTATTTT. Residues: CASSSPAGTGVEDTQYF. Full variable domain (missing parts from reference TRBV7-8 and TRBJ2-3): GAGVSQSPRYKVAKRGQDVALRCDPISGHVSLFWYQQALGQGPEFLTYFQNEAQLDKSGLPSDRFFAERPEGSVSTLKIQRTQQEDSAVYLCASSSPAGTGVEDTQYFGPGTRLTVL.